This TCR beta chain stems from a study of blood T cells in healthy people across ages. This clonotype was detected a few times. The junction does not match germline at one end; this may be a read error. Combining a sample-barcoded 5' primer with a J-beta primer mix, a second PCR ran for about 7 to 11 cycles. TCRdb used MiXCR to reprocess the 5' RACE reads, holding one entry per CDR3 protein. The sample comprises hundreds of thousands of distinct CDR3 sequences, around 21% of which are singletons, and roughly 3.4% rests with the top ten. The CDR3 has 14 amino acids. Germline V gene lookup returns CDR1 SGHAT and CDR2 FQNNGV.

V usage is TRBV11-2 and J usage is TRBJ2-3, with TRBD2 matching over 7 bases. The clonotype comes from a man in his sixties or seventies in good health. The source material was blood. The CDR3 sequence is CVSSSSAGTDTQYF. The CDR3 DNA is TGTGTCAGCAGCTCTTCAGCGGGAACAGATACGCAGTATTTT.